These 15 T cell receptor beta chains were sequenced from one sample in a study of blood T cell repertoires in COVID-19 (dated by TCRdb to 2020 to 2022). The receptor library was made with the immunoSEQ multiplex PCR assay. This is the immuneACCESS table as TCRdb keeps it, with only in-frame sequences that have V and J called. A part of the clones is gone; compared with another copy, unresolved V genes explain less than half, and the rest is unexplained. For this sample there are about 140,000 clones; about 86% appear just once. In total, the top ten clones hold around 8.2% of the sample. The sequenced material came from peripheral blood. Receptors were obtained from a woman aged 55 to 70 with acute or convalescent COVID-19.

J is TRBJ2-5 and V is TRBV12-3 or TRBV12-4, with a possible D match to TRBD2 (6 bases). The CDR3 has 12 amino acids. CDR3 amino acids: CASRGFQETQYF. CDR3 sequence (DNA): TGTGCTTCCCGGGGGTTCCAAGAGACCCAGTACTTC.

The chain couples TRBV4-2 to TRBJ2-3, with 10 positions matching TRBD2. The CDR3 sequence is 15 residues long. The germline V gene has CDR1 LGHNA and CDR2 YNFKEQ. Trimming at V came to 2 bases and at J to 1 base, leaving 0 bases not matched to a gene. The CDR3 reads CASSQLAGGTDTQYF. Written as DNA, the CDR3 is TGTGCCAGCAGCCAACTAGCGGGGGGCACAGATACGCAGTATTTT.

The chain links TRBV3-1 (or the pseudogene TRBV3-2) to TRBJ2-1; 14 positions agree with TRBD2. This CDR3 region has 20 residues. Germline CDR1 LGHDT, CDR2 YNNKEL (reference sequence). The ends lost 0 bases at V and 3 bases at J; junction bases unmatched: 10. The CDR3 loop reads CASSQDLGTSGGLFYNEQFF. The CDR3 DNA sequence: TGTGCCAGCAGCCAAGATCTTGGGACTAGCGGGGGTCTTTTCTACAATGAGCAGTTCTTC.

The CDR3 here is CASSEDSLNYGYTF. The CDR3 DNA reads as TGTGCCAGCAGCGAGGACAGCCTTAACTATGGCTACACCTTC. This chain links TRBV7-2 with TRBJ1-2; possibly TRBD1 for D (6 bases). Germline CDR1 is SGHTA and CDR2 is FQGNSA. This CDR3 region has 14 residues. V lost 5 bases and J 1 base, leaving 11 bases between the germline ends.

For this clone: The identical CDR3 is also encoded by other nucleotide sequences in the sample. The V call is TRBV11-2, the J call TRBJ2-7; D uncertain. This CDR3 contains 11 residues. Trimming removed 5 bases from V and 1 base from J, with 3 bases in between. CDR1 and CDR2 (germline): SGHAT, FQNNGV. CDR3 residues: CASSRSYEQYF. The CDR3 DNA reads TGTGCCAGCAGCCGTTCCTACGAGCAGTACTTC.

In this sample, this clone turned up once. CDR3 loop: CASSLEGYSYNEQFF. The CDR3 coding sequence is TGCGCCAGCAGCTTGGAGGGGTATTCCTACAATGAGCAGTTCTTC. The chain recombines TRBV5-1 with TRBJ2-1, with D maybe TRBD1 (5 bases). Germline values: CDR1 SGHRS, CDR2 YFSETQ. V was pared by 0 bases and J by 1 base, with 8 bases between. The CDR3 spans 15 residues.

The CDR3, as DNA: TGTGCCAGCAGCAGCCTATTCGGACTCTACAATGAGCAGTTCTTC. It translates to CASSSLFGLYNEQFF. V is TRBV5-4 and J is TRBJ2-1; D is possibly TRBD2 (5 bases). Per the germline V gene, CDR1 is SGHNT and CDR2 is YYREEE (reference sequence). The CDR3 runs to 15 residues. V lost 4 bases and J 3 bases, leaving 14 bases between the germline ends.

This clone was counted only a few times. V usage is TRBV30 and J usage is TRBJ2-7; 9 bases line up with TRBD2. This CDR3 comprises 14 residues. Germline loops: CDR1 GTSNPN, CDR2 SVGIG (reference sequence). V shed 3 bases and J 4 bases; nucleotides not matched to a gene: 7. The CDR3 here is CAWSAGGQSYEQYF. DNA for the CDR3: TGTGCCTGGAGCGCGGGGGGGCAATCTTACGAGCAGTACTTC.

The gene calls are TRBV27 and TRBJ1-1, with D unresolved. V shed 2 bases and J shed 4 bases, with 8 bases lying between them. The CDR3 is made up of 13 amino acids. Per germline, CDR1 MNHEY and CDR2 SMNVEV (reference sequence). CDR3 sequence reads: CASSLKAGTEAFF. CDR3 nucleotides: TGTGCCAGCAGTTTAAAGGCAGGCACTGAAGCTTTCTTT.

The chain uses TRBV12-3 or TRBV12-4 and TRBJ2-7; 7 bases map to TRBD2. This CDR3 has 13 residues. The ends lost 3 bases at V and 6 bases at J; junction bases unmatched: 5. CDR3 protein: CASSFAWGGEQYF. The CDR3 bases are TGTGCCAGCAGTTTTGCTTGGGGGGGCGAGCAGTACTTC.

The rearrangement links TRBV9 to TRBJ2-5, with 9 nucleotides matching TRBD2. CDR1 is SGDLS, CDR2 YYNGEE, per germline. V was pared by 1 base and J by 1 base, with 11 bases of the junction left unmatched. CDR3 length: 18 residues. In DNA, the CDR3 is TGTGCCAGCAGCGTACCTGAGTCGCGGGGGGGCCCCCAAGAGACCCAGTACTTC. Its protein is CASSVPESRGGPQETQYF.

This chain uses TRBV5-1 with TRBJ1-5; 8 nucleotides agree with TRBD1. V lost 0 bases and J lost 4; bases outside the gene matches: 3. Germline CDR1 is SGHRS and CDR2 is YFSETQ. The CDR3 has 15 amino acids. The CDR3 loop is CASSLGTGYNQPQHF. The CDR3 DNA sequence: TGCGCCAGCAGCTTGGGGACAGGGTATAATCAGCCCCAGCATTTT.

The V and J genes are TRBV5-1 and TRBJ2-1; 11 bases are a match to TRBD2. This CDR3 comprises 16 residues. CDR1 and CDR2 (germline): SGHRS, YFSETQ. After removal of 3 bases from V and 3 bases from J, the junction contained 5 bases not matched to a gene. Written as DNA, the CDR3 is TGCGCCAGCAGCTACATAGCGGGGGGGATCTACAATGAGCAGTTCTTC. This encodes CASSYIAGGIYNEQFF.

The chain couples TRBV6-5 to TRBJ2-1; possibly TRBD2 for D (6 bases). The CDR3 is 14 residues long. V lost 1 base, J lost 7 bases, and 11 bases lay in between. CDR1 and CDR2 (germline): MNHEY, SVGAGI. The CDR3 loop reads CASSYLGAGNEQFF. CDR3 coding DNA: TGTGCCAGCAGTTACTTAGGGGCGGGGAATGAGCAGTTCTTC.

V gene TRBV9 combines with J gene TRBJ1-6, with D possibly being TRBD1 (6 bases). V shed 3 bases and J shed 4 bases, with 8 bases lying between them. CDR1 and CDR2 from the germline V gene are SGDLS and YYNGEE. The CDR3 has 14 residues. In DNA form, the CDR3 reads TGTGCCAGCAGCGGGGGGCCATATAATTCACCCCTCCACTTT. This codes for CASSGGPYNSPLHF.